The clone carrying this T cell receptor beta chain was recorded only once. Methods used by the authors: Amplifying reference gene primers gave estimates of nucleated cell counts. TCRdb keeps only in-frame clones here, not all; method: immunoSEQ multiplex PCR. D and trimming were read from the DNA, whereas the V and J calls and clone size are those reported in that table. The data contain 100,000 to 150,000 clones, around nine tenths of them singletons. The sample belongs to a study of blood T cell repertoires in COVID-19. Study in general: There were acute and convalescent COVID-19 samples, and they came from the United States, Italy and Spain. The cDNA or gDNA used as material had been derived from T cells, B-cell-depleted T cells, or PBMCs.

CDR3 size: 16 residues. Germline assignment: CDR1 LGHDT and CDR2 YNNKEL (reference sequence). The V gene lost 0 bases and the J gene lost 5 bases, with 15 bases spanning the gap. The genes are TRBV3-1 (or the pseudogene TRBV3-2) and TRBJ2-3, with D maybe TRBD2 (6 bases). The receptor comes from a woman aged 70 to 79 with COVID-19, enrolled during active disease. Sequenced sample: peripheral blood. In DNA, the CDR3 is TGTGCCAGCAGCCAAGATCCACCGGGGGTGGGAGATACGCAGTATTTT. Translating gives CASSQDPPGVGDTQYF.